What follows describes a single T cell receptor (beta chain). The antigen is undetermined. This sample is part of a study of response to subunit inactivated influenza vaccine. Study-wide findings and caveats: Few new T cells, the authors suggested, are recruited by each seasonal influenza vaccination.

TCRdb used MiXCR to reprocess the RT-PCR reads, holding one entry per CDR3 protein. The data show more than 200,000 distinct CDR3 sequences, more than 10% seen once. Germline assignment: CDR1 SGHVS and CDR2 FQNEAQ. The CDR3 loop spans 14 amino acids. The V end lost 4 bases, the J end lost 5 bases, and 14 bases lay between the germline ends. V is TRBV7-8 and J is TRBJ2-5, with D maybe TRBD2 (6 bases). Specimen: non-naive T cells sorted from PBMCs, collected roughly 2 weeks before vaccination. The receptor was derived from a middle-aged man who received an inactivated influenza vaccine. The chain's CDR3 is CASSSGLPPETQYF. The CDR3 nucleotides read TGTGCCAGCAGCTCGGGACTCCCCCCGGAGACCCAGTACTTC.